This T cell receptor (beta chain) is from a study of cytomegalovirus exposure and HLA in healthy donors. Points from the study as a whole: Immune exposure was documented only through CMV serostatus.

A note on this clone: Its antigen is currently unknown.

Looked up from germline, CDR1 is MNHEY and CDR2 is SVGAGI. The CDR3 extends over 13 amino acids. V lost 0 bases and J lost 3, with 6 bases in between. The PCR was carried out with 60 Vbeta primers and 13 Jbeta primers. Using immunoSEQ multiplex PCR, the repertoire was profiled, and TCRdb retains in-frame clones only, with some absent. The sample records 60,000 or so clones, approximately 82% being singletons. Sequencing was carried out using PBMCs. This clonotype was obtained from a woman aged 40 to 49 in good health and CMV-seropositive. The J gene is TRBJ2-7, the V gene TRBV6-5, with D unresolved. CDR3 nucleotides: TGTGCCAGCAGTTACTCCCCCAACTACGAGCAGTACTTC. As protein: CASSYSPNYEQYF.